The 31 T cell receptor beta chains given below trace back to one sample, sequenced in a study of T cells after posttransplantation cyclophosphamide. Produced via immunoSEQ multiplex PCR; TCRdb's table is partial and in-frame only. The sample holds tens of thousands of clones, and no clone turns up only once. Sequenced: PBMCs. These receptors were taken from a man aged 45-60 years in good health, CMV-negative, and a related stem cell transplant donor.

This clone has ten or more counts. CDR3 sequence reads: CASSYRGPETQYF. The CDR3 nucleotides are TGTGCCAGCAGCTATCGGGGTCCAGAGACCCAGTACTTC. This chain uses TRBV7-2 with TRBJ2-5; a weak D match, TRBD2 (5 bases). This CDR3 is 13 amino acids long. The germline V gene encodes CDR1 SGHTA and CDR2 FQGNSA. V was trimmed by 4 bases and J by 4 bases, leaving 10 bases between them.

This clone was observed at least ten times. This rearrangement joins TRBV21-1 to TRBJ1-5; the table's D call, TRBD1, was not checked against the DNA. TRBV21-1 is a recognized pseudogene. The CDR3 spans 16 residues. CDR3 residues: CASSSEDSFRNQPQHF. In nucleotides, the CDR3 is TGTGCCAGCAGCTCCGAGGACAGTTTTAGGAATCAGCCCCAGCATTTT.

This clone was observed at least ten times. This chain connects TRBV5-6 to TRBJ1-2; perhaps TRBD1 as D (6 bases). V lost 2 bases and J lost 3, with 20 bases in between. The germline V gene has CDR1 SGHDT and CDR2 YYEEEE. The length of the CDR3 is 17 residues. CDR3 sequence reads: CASSFPSFRGLDYGYTF. CDR3 DNA sequence: TGTGCCAGCAGCTTTCCTTCCTTCAGGGGTCTGGACTATGGCTACACCTTC.

This clone was detected many times. The V gene is TRBV5-6, the J gene TRBJ2-1, with a possible D match to TRBD1 (6 bases). Trimming stripped 5 bases from V and 4 bases from J, with 10 bases between. Looked up from germline, CDR1 is SGHDT and CDR2 is YYEEEE. The CDR3 has 13 residues. The CDR3, as DNA: TGTGCCAGCAGGCGACAGGTTTACAATGAGCAGTTCTTC. Translation: CASRRQVYNEQFF.

This clone was seen ten or more times. The chain is built from TRBV7-6 and TRBJ1-1; tentatively, D is TRBD1 (5 bases). The V gene lost 8 bases and the J gene lost 2 bases, with 9 bases spanning the gap. This CDR3 spans 12 amino acids. Per germline, CDR1 SGHVS and CDR2 FNYEAQ. The CDR3 reads CASGADNTEAFF. The CDR3 nucleotides read TGTGCCAGCGGGGCGGATAACACTGAAGCTTTCTTT.

Many counts were recorded for this clone. The chain links TRBV6-5 to TRBJ1-3; tentative D call: TRBD1 (5 bases). The CDR3 totals 14 residues. The V end was cut by 5 bases, the J end by 4 bases, with 12 bases between. The germline V gene encodes CDR1 MNHEY and CDR2 SVGAGI. The chain's CDR3 is CASSARGGGNTIYF. DNA of the CDR3: TGTGCCAGCAGTGCTAGGGGCGGAGGAAACACCATATATTTT.

This clone was observed at least ten times. The chain combines TRBV10-1 with TRBJ1-1; D ambiguous. Trimming took off 4 bases at V and 4 bases at J, with 13 bases between the two ends. This CDR3 has 14 residues. The V gene's germline CDR1 is WNHNN and CDR2 SYGVQD (reference sequence). Here the CDR3 reads CASSVARRVTEAFF. CDR3 coding DNA: TGCGCCAGCAGTGTGGCCAGGAGGGTCACTGAAGCTTTCTTT.

This clone has a count of ten or more. V and J are TRBV9 and TRBJ1-1; 7 bases align to TRBD1. CDR3 length: 15 amino acids. The germline V gene encodes CDR1 SGDLS and CDR2 YYNGEE. With 0 bases clipped from V and 4 bases from J, the junction kept 6 bases outside the gene matches. CDR3: CASSVAAQGGTEAFF. The CDR3 DNA reads TGTGCCAGCAGCGTAGCTGCGCAGGGGGGCACTGAAGCTTTCTTT.

This clone was counted only a few times. The CDR3 carries no conserved terminal phenylalanine or tryptophan, so it likely arises from a read error. The V call is TRBV6-1, the J call TRBJ1-2, with 8 bases matching TRBD1. The CDR3 contains 17 residues. The germline V gene encodes CDR1 MNHNS and CDR2 SASEGT. V dropped 1 base and J dropped 3; count of bases not matched to a gene: 10. CDR3 nucleotide sequence: TGTGCCAGCAGTGAAGGTTCCGGACAGGGAAAGTACTATGGCTACACCCTC. It is translated as CASSEGSGQGKYYGYTL.

This clone has a count of ten or more. J is TRBJ1-2 and V is TRBV2; 9 nucleotides agree with TRBD1. CDR1 and CDR2 from the germline V gene are SNHLY and FYNNEI. There are 13 residues in the CDR3. Trimming took 6 bases from V and 8 from J; bases not matched to a gene: 7. The CDR3 DNA reads as TGTGCCAGCAGCCTCGGACAGGGGAACGGCTACACCTTC. Translation gives CASSLGQGNGYTF.

V is TRBV2 and J is TRBJ2-5; TRBD1 aligns across 11 bases. Germline V gene data show CDR1 as SNHLY and CDR2 as FYNNEI. J lost 5 bases, V lost 8 bases, and 4 bases had no gene match. This CDR3 contains 13 residues. DNA of the CDR3: TGTGCCAGCGGGACAGGGGGGGTCGAGACCCAGTACTTC. This gives the protein CASGTGGVETQYF.

This clone has at least ten counts. This chain uses TRBV5-4 with TRBJ1-2; possibly TRBD1 for D (6 bases). The V gene's germline CDR1 is SGHNT and CDR2 YYREEE (reference sequence). This CDR3 spans 15 amino acids. Trimming cost V 4 bases and J 5 bases, with 18 bases left between them. The CDR3 DNA follows: TGTGCCAGCAGCCCGGACAGTCCCACCCTATATGGCTACACCTTC. Its protein is CASSPDSPTLYGYTF. The whole variable domain, filled in from reference TRBV5-4 and TRBJ1-2, reads ETGVTQSPTHLIKTRGQQVTLRCSSQSGHNTVSWYQQALGQGPQFIFQYYREEENGRGNFPPRFSGLQFPNYSSELNVNALELDDSALYLCASSPDSPTLYGYTFGSGTRLTVV.

In this sample, this clone turned up many times. The chain has TRBV7-3 and TRBJ2-2; D may be TRBD2 (6 bases). Trimming took 1 base from V and 8 from J, leaving 17 bases between them. CDR3 length equals 16 residues. CDR1 is SGHTA and CDR2 is FQGTGA in the germline V gene. DNA of the CDR3: TGTGCCAGCAGCTTAAAAACGGGAGTATTTTCGGGGGAGCTGTTTTTT. It yields the protein CASSLKTGVFSGELFF.

The table lists this clone with many counts. This chain joins TRBV27 and TRBJ2-1; 7 bases agree with TRBD1. Germline assignment: CDR1 MNHEY and CDR2 SMNVEV (reference sequence). This CDR3 contains 16 residues. With 3 bases clipped from V and 4 bases from J, the junction kept 9 bases outside the gene matches. The DNA of the CDR3 is TGTGCCAGCAGTTTTCAGACAGGGATGTTATACAATGAGCAGTTCTTC. Translated, it gives CASSFQTGMLYNEQFF.

At least ten counts were recorded for this clone. The chain is built from TRBV7-9 and TRBJ1-5; tentatively, D is TRBD1 (5 bases). In germline, CDR1 is SEHNR, CDR2 FQNEAQ (reference sequence). The V end lost 1 base, the J end lost 0 bases, and 16 bases lay between the germline ends. There are 18 residues in the CDR3. CDR3 sequence: CASSLGEDGDYSNQPQHF. The DNA for the CDR3 is TGTGCCAGCAGCTTAGGCGAGGACGGGGACTATAGCAATCAGCCCCAGCATTTT.

Worth noting for this clone: A read error may explain this, as a much larger clone is one base away. The chain is built from TRBV29-1 and TRBJ1-1, with D perhaps matching TRBD1 (5 bases). The CDR3 spans 12 residues. The V end lost 5 bases, the J end lost 4 bases, and 11 bases lay between the germline ends. In germline, CDR1 is SQVTM, CDR2 ANQGSEA. CDR3 sequence (DNA): TGCAGCGTTAAGACAGAGACCACTGAAGCTTTCTTT. This translates into CSVKTETTEAFF.

This clone was recorded at least ten times. This chain connects TRBV5-4 to TRBJ2-1; 9 bases line up with TRBD2. Looked up from germline, CDR1 is SGHNT and CDR2 is YYREEE (reference sequence). J gave up 0 bases and V 1 base, and 11 bases lay outside the gene matches. The CDR3 loop spans 19 amino acids. CDR3 nucleotides: TGTGCCAGCAGCTTGACGCGACTAGCGGTACTCAGCTCCTACAATGAGCAGTTCTTC. Its translation is CASSLTRLAVLSSYNEQFF. The entire variable domain, with the rest obtained from reference TRBV5-4 and TRBJ2-1, is as follows: ETGVTQSPTHLIKTRGQQVTLRCSSQSGHNTVSWYQQALGQGPQFIFQYYREEENGRGNFPPRFSGLQFPNYSSELNVNALELDDSALYLCASSLTRLAVLSSYNEQFFGPGTRLTVL.

For this clone: One junction end does not reproduce the germline sequence, and a read error may be involved. The CDR3 DNA reads as TGTGCCAGCAGGGAATTGGGACAGGGCTACAATGAGCAGTTCTTC. It specifies CASRELGQGYNEQFF. The V gene is TRBV25-1, the J gene TRBJ2-1; TRBD1 aligns across 9 bases. The CDR3 is 15 residues long. Germline values: CDR1 MGHDK, CDR2 SYGVNS. The whole variable domain, remainder taken from reference TRBV25-1 and TRBJ2-1, is EADIYQTPRYLVIGTGKKITLECSQTMGHDKMYWYQQDPGMELHLIHYSYGVNSTEKGDLSSESTVSRIRTEHFPLTLESARPSHTSQYLCASRELGQGYNEQFFGPGTRLTVL.

This clone came up many times. The chain combines TRBV23-1 with TRBJ2-3; D is undetermined. TRBV23-1 is sorted into the ORF group, with uncertain function. The CDR3 has 15 amino acids. The V and J ends lost 4 bases and 0 bases respectively, with 11 bases between them. The CDR3 here is CASSRGRASTDTQYF. In DNA, the CDR3 is TGCGCCAGCAGTCGTGGGCGTGCTAGCACAGATACGCAGTATTTT.

This clone was observed at least ten times. This chain joins TRBV27 and TRBJ2-7; the match to TRBD1 covers 8 bases. V gave up 4 bases and J gave up 2 bases; unmatched junction bases: 4. Germline assignment: CDR1 MNHEY and CDR2 SMNVEV (reference sequence). The CDR3 is 14 residues long. The CDR3 DNA sequence: TGTGCCAGCAGTTCACGGACAGGGCCCTACGAGCAGTACTTC. Translating it yields CASSSRTGPYEQYF.

The V gene is TRBV7-3, the J gene TRBJ2-1, with 14 bases that match TRBD2. V lost 5 bases and J lost 8; bases outside the gene matches: 11. The CDR3 has 17 amino acids. In germline, CDR1 is SGHTA, CDR2 FQGTGA. The CDR3 DNA reads as TGTGCCAGCAGCCGCAACCCTCCGGGACTAGCGGGAGATGAGCAGTTCTTC. Translating gives CASSRNPPGLAGDEQFF.

This clone came up many times. The rearrangement uses TRBV5-4 and TRBJ2-2; D might be TRBD2 (6 bases). Germline-derived CDR1 and CDR2 are SGHNT and YYREEE (reference sequence). The CDR3 is 13 residues long. V was shortened by 5 bases and J by 5 bases, with 10 bases between the two germline ends. The CDR3 protein is CASRTGTTGELFF. The DNA for the CDR3 is TGTGCCAGCAGGACCGGGACTACCGGGGAGCTGTTTTTT. Supplemented by reference TRBV5-4 and TRBJ2-2, the full variable domain reads ETGVTQSPTHLIKTRGQQVTLRCSSQSGHNTVSWYQQALGQGPQFIFQYYREEENGRGNFPPRFSGLQFPNYSSELNVNALELDDSALYLCASRTGTTGELFFGEGSRLTVL.

This clone was picked up many times. The genes are TRBV19 and TRBJ2-1, with TRBD1 as a possible D gene (6 bases). CDR1 LNHDA and CDR2 SQIVND come from the germline V gene (reference sequence). This CDR3 comprises 17 residues. Trimming stripped 1 base from V and 4 bases from J, with 17 bases between. The CDR3 coding sequence is TGTGCCAGTAGTATAGGGAGCTCAGGGGTTCTTTACAATGAGCAGTTCTTC. It encodes CASSIGSSGVLYNEQFF.

This clone was counted many times. V gene TRBV5-1 combines with J gene TRBJ1-1; 9 nucleotides match TRBD1. The CDR3 totals 17 residues. CDR1 is SGHRS and CDR2 is YFSETQ in the germline V gene. V trimming: 0 bases; J trimming: 11 bases; junction bases outside the gene matches: 17. DNA of the CDR3: TGCGCCAGCAGCTTGGTGGTAGGGACAGGGCGGATGGGAGACGCTTTCTTT. Protein product: CASSLVVGTGRMGDAFF.

This clone was observed at least ten times. The J gene is TRBJ1-1, the V gene TRBV7-8, with D perhaps TRBD1 (5 bases). The CDR3 sequence is 15 residues long. Trimming took 2 bases from V and 2 from J, leaving 12 bases between them. CDR1 is SGHVS and CDR2 is FQNEAQ in the germline V gene. CDR3 sequence: CASSLSGTGNTEAFF. The CDR3 nucleotides read TGTGCCAGCAGCTTAAGCGGGACTGGTAACACTGAAGCTTTCTTT. Full variable domain (remainder filled in from reference TRBV7-8 and TRBJ1-1): GAGVSQSPRYKVAKRGQDVALRCDPISGHVSLFWYQQALGQGPEFLTYFQNEAQLDKSGLPSDRFFAERPEGSVSTLKIQRTQQEDSAVYLCASSLSGTGNTEAFFGQGTRLTVV.

This clone was seen many times. The chain carries TRBV7-9 and TRBJ1-1, with D possibly being TRBD1 (5 bases). V dropped 5 bases and J dropped 6 bases, with 10 bases sitting between them. Germline loops: CDR1 SEHNR, CDR2 FQNEAQ (reference sequence). The CDR3 spans 12 residues. The CDR3 protein is CASSLDSPEAFF. For the CDR3, the DNA is TGTGCCAGCAGCCTCGACAGCCCTGAAGCTTTCTTT.

This clone has only a few counts. This chain joins TRBV7-2 and TRBJ2-5, with TRBD2 as a possible D gene (6 bases). The germline CDR1 and CDR2 sequences are SGHTA and FQGNSA. This CDR3 spans 18 amino acids. Between the trimmed V and J ends, which lost 1 base and 7 bases, there was a span of 25 bases. CDR3 nucleotide sequence: TGTGCCAGCAGCTTAGGTTCGGGGGTACAAGTCCTGGTGGCGACCCAGTACTTC. Translated, it gives CASSLGSGVQVLVATQYF.

This clone was picked up many times. The rearrangement links TRBV15 to TRBJ2-2, with TRBD2 matching 8 bases. J gave up 4 bases and V 1 base, and 5 bases lay outside the gene matches. The CDR3 is made up of 16 amino acids. Per the germline V gene, CDR1 is LNHNV and CDR2 is YYDKDF (reference sequence). CDR3 sequence (DNA): TGTGCCACCAGCAGAGCACCGGGACTAGGCACCGGGGAGCTGTTTTTT. Protein sequence: CATSRAPGLGTGELFF.

This clone was seen repeatedly, ten times or more. The rearrangement uses TRBV18 and TRBJ1-1; TRBD1 is a possible D gene (5 bases). The CDR3 has 14 residues. Germline V gene lookup returns CDR1 KGHSH and CDR2 LQKENI. The V and J ends lost 3 bases and 1 base respectively, with 9 bases between them. CDR3 in DNA: TGTGCCAGCTCACCCCAGGGAGGGAACACTGAAGCTTTCTTT. Its translation is CASSPQGGNTEAFF.

This clone was found many times. The chain combines TRBV5-1 with TRBJ2-7; D is undetermined. CDR1 and CDR2 (germline): SGHRS, YFSETQ. The CDR3 is made up of 14 amino acids. V lost 4 bases and J lost 3, with 14 bases in between. The chain's CDR3 is CASSPSTVIYEQYF. CDR3 DNA: TGCGCCAGCAGCCCCTCCACAGTTATCTACGAGCAGTACTTC.

The table lists this clone with a few counts. The CDR3, as DNA: TGTGCCAGCAGCTTAGCGCCGGCAGGGCTGACAGATACGCAGTATTTT. Amino acid sequence: CASSLAPAGLTDTQYF. V usage is TRBV7-2 and J usage is TRBJ2-3; TRBD1 is a possible D gene (5 bases). Trimming removed 0 bases at V and 3 bases at J, with 13 bases between. The germline V gene encodes CDR1 SGHTA and CDR2 FQGNSA. The CDR3 sequence is 16 residues long.